The 5 T cell receptor beta chains below were found in one sample sequenced in a study of early T cells in non-severe SARS-CoV-2 infection. TCRdb re-analysed the 5' RACE reads in MiXCR, keeping a single row per CDR3 protein. The sample shows 65,000 to 75,000 distinct CDR3 sequences, 13% of them seen only once. The source material was whole blood. The receptors stem from an adult who was a healthcare worker with PCR-confirmed SARS-CoV-2 infection or an uninfected control (not recorded which).

This clonotype was found many times. The chain couples TRBV4-2 to TRBJ2-1; 9 bases match TRBD1. The CDR3 is 17 residues long. From germline, CDR1 is LGHNA and CDR2 YNFKEQ. Germline trimming cut 0 bases from V and 5 bases from J; bases unmatched to any gene: 8. CDR3 protein: CASSQDIFGTGNNEQFF. The CDR3 nucleotides are TGTGCCAGCAGCCAAGATATTTTCGGGACAGGGAACAATGAGCAGTTCTTC.

This clonotype was detected a few times. The CDR3 nucleotides read TGTGCCAGCAGCTTAACCGGGGGATCGAGAGCGGGAGATACGCAGTATTTT. This sequence encodes CASSLTGGSRAGDTQYF. This chain links TRBV7-6 with TRBJ2-3; perhaps TRBD2 as D (6 bases). Germline V gene sequence: CDR1 SGHVS, CDR2 FNYEAQ. The CDR3 sequence is 17 residues long. Trimming took off 2 bases at V and 5 bases at J, with 20 bases between the two ends.

This clonotype was counted at least ten times. The chain uses TRBV4-1 and TRBJ1-6; D is uncertain. This CDR3 is 16 amino acids long. Trimming removed 1 base from V and 0 bases from J, with 7 bases in between. The germline V gene has CDR1 MGHRA and CDR2 YSYEKL. CDR3 DNA: TGCGCCAGCAGCCAAGTTCCGTACTCCTATAATTCACCCCTCCACTTT. Amino acids: CASSQVPYSYNSPLHF.

The sample holds many counts of this clonotype. The chain recombines TRBV7-3 with TRBJ2-6; D unresolved. CDR1 is SGHTA and CDR2 is FQGTGA in the germline V gene. V dropped 6 bases and J dropped 1 base, with 4 bases sitting between them. The CDR3 runs 13 residues. CDR3 DNA: TGTGCCAGCAGTGGATCTGGGGCCAACGTCCTGACTTTC. Translating it yields CASSGSGANVLTF.

At least ten counts were recorded for this clonotype. The genes are TRBV20-1 and TRBJ2-1; D is perhaps TRBD2 (5 bases). CDR1 and CDR2 from the germline V gene are DFQATT and SNEGSKA (reference sequence). V lost 0 bases and J 5 bases, leaving 14 bases between the germline ends. The CDR3 runs to 15 residues. Here the CDR3 reads CSARDFRKLDNEQFF. CDR3 DNA sequence: TGCAGTGCTAGAGATTTTCGGAAACTAGACAATGAGCAGTTCTTC.